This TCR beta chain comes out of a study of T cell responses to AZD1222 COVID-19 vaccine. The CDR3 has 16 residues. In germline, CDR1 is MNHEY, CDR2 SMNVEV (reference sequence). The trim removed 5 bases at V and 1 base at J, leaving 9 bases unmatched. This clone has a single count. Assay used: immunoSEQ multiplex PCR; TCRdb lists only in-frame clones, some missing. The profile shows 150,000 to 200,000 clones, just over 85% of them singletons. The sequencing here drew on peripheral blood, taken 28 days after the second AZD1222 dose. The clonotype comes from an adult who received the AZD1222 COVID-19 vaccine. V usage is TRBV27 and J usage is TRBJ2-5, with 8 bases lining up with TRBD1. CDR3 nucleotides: TGTGCCAGCAGTCCCCTGGACAGGGCGCGCCAAGAGACCCAGTACTTC. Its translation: CASSPLDRARQETQYF.